The sequence of this T cell receptor (beta chain) was determined in a study of blood T cells in healthy people across ages. Germline V lookup: CDR1 SGHKS, CDR2 YYEKEE (reference sequence). The CDR3 is 14 residues long. J lost 5 bases, V lost 3 bases, and 4 bases had no gene match. Next came a second PCR, run for roughly 7 to 12 cycles, which used a sample-barcoded 5' primer along with a J-beta primer mix. A single record per CDR3 protein comes from TCRdb applying MiXCR to the 5' RACE reads. This table holds around 1,000,000 distinct CDR3 sequences, almost 25% found once. The data also belong to a second study, concerning T cells of mothers and their children. As that study records: Mothers gave over 9.5 million TCR beta CDR3 reads each, and children around 3 million each.

The chain links TRBV5-5 to TRBJ2-7; 11 nucleotides match TRBD2. Sequencing was done on a sample of blood. The source is a girl aged 2-10 years in good health. The CDR3 coding sequence is TGTGCCAGCAGCTCACTAGCGGGAGAGGACGAGCAGTACTTC. It encodes CASSSLAGEDEQYF.